Listed below are T cell receptor beta chains from one sample, sequenced in a study of blood T cell repertoires in COVID-19. Data came from immunoSEQ multiplex PCR; TCRdb stores just in-frame clones and leaves some out. The sample has about 58,000 clones, 60% to 85% seen once. Material: peripheral blood. Receptors were obtained from a human donor in a cohort sampled during active COVID-19. The CDR3 runs from the conserved cysteine through the conserved F or W. The order of the fields is D gene, clone size, J gene, V gene, CDR3 protein, CDR3 DNA. D genes are given only for firm matches. Where a row states a size, it is once, few, many or the class of an expanded clone; other rows omit it.

>NA|NA|TRBJ2-7|TRBV7-2
CASSFRDGIEQYF
TGTGCCAGCAGCTTCAGGGATGGGATCGAGCAGTACTTC
>NA|once|TRBJ1-2|TRBV6-5
CASSYSSARGSYTF
TGTGCCAGCAGTTACTCATCCGCCCGGGGAAGCTACACCTTC
>NA|NA|TRBJ1-1|TRBV4-2
CASSQTQGSRTEAFF
TGTGCCAGCAGCCAAACACAGGGTTCTCGCACTGAAGCTTTCTTT
>NA|few|TRBJ1-5|TRBV7-9
CASSPEEAAQPQHF
TGTGCCAGCAGCCCCGAGGAGGCGGCTCAGCCCCAGCATTTT
>TRBD1|NA|TRBJ1-6|TRBV4-1
CASSQDVVQGAWSPLHF
TGCGCCAGCAGCCAAGACGTAGTCCAGGGGGCTTGGTCACCCCTCCACTTT
>NA|NA|TRBJ1-4|TRBV9
CASSVDETGTVATNEKLFF
TGTGCCAGCAGCGTAGACGAGACAGGCACAGTTGCAACTAATGAAAAACTGTTTTTT
>NA|few|TRBJ2-7|TRBV10-1
CASSESINGPYEQYF
TGCGCCAGCAGTGAGTCGATTAATGGCCCCTACGAGCAGTACTTC
>TRBD1|NA|TRBJ2-7|TRBV3-1/TRBV3-2
CASSQGGQGHEQYF
TGTGCCAGCAGCCAAGGGGGACAGGGCCACGAGCAGTACTTC
>NA|NA|TRBJ2-7|TRBV5-6
CASSLYRSSYEQYF
TGTGCCAGCAGCTTGTACAGGTCCTCCTACGAGCAGTACTTC
>NA|NA|TRBJ2-2|TRBV7-8
CASSLRQANTGELFF
TGTGCCAGCAGCCTGCGACAGGCGAACACCGGGGAGCTGTTTTTT
>TRBD2|few|TRBJ2-7|TRBV7-4
CASSLGGRAYEQYF
TGTGCCAGCAGCTTAGGCGGGAGGGCTTACGAGCAGTACTTC
>NA|few|TRBJ1-5|TRBV6-5
CASSPQGNSNQPQHF
TGTGCCAGCAGTCCCCAGGGGAATAGCAATCAGCCCCAGCATTTT
>NA|NA|TRBJ2-7|TRBV28
CASRPNGRGSLYEQYF
TGTGCCAGCAGACCGAACGGAAGGGGCTCCCTCTACGAGCAGTACTTC
>NA|NA|TRBJ2-7|TRBV30
CAWSVSSGYSYEQYF
TGTGCCTGGAGTGTCTCGAGCGGATACTCCTACGAGCAGTACTTC
>NA|NA|TRBJ1-4|TRBV27
CASRFRTGGLANEKLFF
TGTGCCAGCAGATTTCGCACGGGGGGACTGGCTAATGAAAAACTGTTTTTT
>TRBD1|NA|TRBJ1-5|TRBV6-5
CASRGQGAYQPQHF
TGTGCCAGCAGAGGACAGGGGGCCTATCAGCCCCAGCATTTT
>TRBD1|few|TRBJ2-7|TRBV18
CASSRLSQGADEQYF
TGTGCCAGCTCCCGGTTGTCTCAGGGGGCAGACGAGCAGTACTTC
>TRBD1|NA|TRBJ2-5|TRBV12-5
CASGTTGGWGTQYF
TGTGCTAGTGGTACGACAGGGGGATGGGGGACCCAGTACTTC
>NA|NA|TRBJ2-3|TRBV5-1
CASRRDPGITDTQYF
TGCGCCAGCAGGCGGGACCCCGGGATCACAGATACGCAGTATTTT
>NA|NA|TRBJ1-3|TRBV2
CASSNYLPGGNTIYF
TGTGCCAGCAGTAACTACTTACCTGGGGGAAACACCATATATTTT
>NA|NA|TRBJ1-3|TRBV14
CASSQESGNTIYF
TGTGCCAGCAGCCAGGAGTCTGGAAACACCATATATTTT
>NA|few|TRBJ2-7|TRBV11-3
CASSLPAGEQYF
TGTGCCAGCAGCTTGCCCGCAGGGGAGCAGTACTTC
>NA|NA|TRBJ2-7|TRBV6-5
CAAGTTSRAYEQYF
TGTGCCGCGGGAACGACGTCTCGGGCCTACGAGCAGTACTTC
>TRBD1|NA|TRBJ1-2|TRBV28
CASSSPEDRATYGYTF
TGTGCCAGCAGTTCCCCCGAGGACAGGGCGACGTATGGCTACACCTTC
>TRBD1|once|TRBJ2-6|TRBV5-1
CASSLTGTGNSGANVLTF
TGCGCCAGCAGCTTAACCGGGACAGGAAACTCTGGGGCCAACGTCCTGACTTTC
>TRBD1|NA|TRBJ1-4|TRBV2
CASSEDRGLNEKLFF
TGTGCCAGCAGTGAAGACAGGGGCTTGAATGAAAAACTGTTTTTT
>NA|once|TRBJ1-2|TRBV21-1
CASRVPSGGLDDYGYTF
TGTGCCAGCAGGGTCCCGTCAGGGGGCTTGGATGACTATGGCTACACCTTC